This T cell receptor beta chain was sequenced during a study of T cells in Graves' hyperthyroidism and ophthalmopathy. Disease duration under 2 months; hyperthyroidism patients were aged 18 to 65. CDR1 and CDR2 (germline): SGHNT, YENEEA. V gave up 3 bases and J gave up 0 bases, with 8 bases separating them. The CDR3 runs 14 residues. The source material, RNA transcripts, was used to amplify TCR beta CDR3 regions. Researchers ran a first-round RT-PCR on the TCR CDR3 using the HTBI primer set. TCRdb reprocessed the multiplex PCR reads via MiXCR and lists one record per CDR3 protein. The sample carries just over 550,000 distinct CDR3 sequences, about 43% recorded once.

The sequencing sample was made of peripheral blood or thyroid tissue (not recorded which). The clonotype was recovered from a woman aged 18-29 years with Graves' hyperthyroidism. The chain combines TRBV11-3 with TRBJ1-1; D gene ambiguous. The CDR3 DNA sequence: TGTGCCAGCAGCTTTCTCGATATGAACACTGAAGCTTTCTTT. It specifies CASSFLDMNTEAFF.